The T cell receptor (beta chain) described here comes from a study of T cells in Graves' hyperthyroidism and ophthalmopathy. This clonotype was seen a handful of times. Authors of the study amplified TCR beta CDR3 regions from RNA transcripts. With the HTBI primer set, the TCR CDR3 went through a first round of RT-PCR. Using its own MiXCR run on the multiplex PCR reads, TCRdb lists one record per CDR3 protein. The sample shows almost 500,000 distinct CDR3 sequences, under 25% of them seen only once. The CDR3 extends over 16 amino acids. Germline V gives CDR1 SGHRS, CDR2 YFSETQ. The germline V and J ends were trimmed by 0 bases and 1 base, with 12 bases remaining between them.

The chain combines TRBV5-1 with TRBJ2-3; D may be TRBD2 (6 bases). Sequencing was carried out using blood. This receptor was taken from an older woman with Graves' ophthalmopathy. This CDR3 is CASSLDPGVGTDTQYF. CDR3 nucleotides: TGCGCCAGCAGCTTGGATCCGGGGGTTGGCACAGATACGCAGTATTTT. Filled out from reference TRBV5-1 and TRBJ2-3, the complete variable domain reads KAGVTQTPRYLIKTRGQQVTLSCSPISGHRSVSWYQQTPGQGLQFLFEYFSETQRNKGNFPGRFSGRQFSNSRSEMNVSTLELGDSALYLCASSLDPGVGTDTQYFGPGTRLTVL.